The clone carrying this TCR beta chain has more than one count but fewer than ten. The antigen remains unidentified. This record comes from a study of beta chain features in type 1 diabetes. Study-level information: No patient-donor differences in age, gender, total cells or subset yield. Study-level points and caveats: People with Type 1 diabetes carried modestly yet significantly shorter TCRB CDR3s in all four CD4+ subsets.

What was sequenced were expressed TCRB transcripts, since all of the isolated RNA had been reverse transcribed. Repertoires were generated with immunoSEQ multiplex PCR, while TCRdb's copy carries only in-frame clones and drops some. The sample records tens of thousands of clones, 25% to 35% being singletons. Sequenced material: stem cell memory CD4+ T cells from blood. The clonotype was recovered from a woman aged 18-30 years in good health.

CDR3 sequence reads: CASSPNRDNTYEQYF. The CDR3 bases are TGTGCCAGCTCGCCCAACCGGGACAACACCTACGAGCAGTACTTC. The rearrangement joins TRBV18 to TRBJ2-7, with D possibly being TRBD1 (6 bases). V lost 6 bases, J lost 2 bases, and 17 bases lay in between. Germline lookup yields CDR1 KGHSH and CDR2 LQKENI. This CDR3 contains 15 residues.